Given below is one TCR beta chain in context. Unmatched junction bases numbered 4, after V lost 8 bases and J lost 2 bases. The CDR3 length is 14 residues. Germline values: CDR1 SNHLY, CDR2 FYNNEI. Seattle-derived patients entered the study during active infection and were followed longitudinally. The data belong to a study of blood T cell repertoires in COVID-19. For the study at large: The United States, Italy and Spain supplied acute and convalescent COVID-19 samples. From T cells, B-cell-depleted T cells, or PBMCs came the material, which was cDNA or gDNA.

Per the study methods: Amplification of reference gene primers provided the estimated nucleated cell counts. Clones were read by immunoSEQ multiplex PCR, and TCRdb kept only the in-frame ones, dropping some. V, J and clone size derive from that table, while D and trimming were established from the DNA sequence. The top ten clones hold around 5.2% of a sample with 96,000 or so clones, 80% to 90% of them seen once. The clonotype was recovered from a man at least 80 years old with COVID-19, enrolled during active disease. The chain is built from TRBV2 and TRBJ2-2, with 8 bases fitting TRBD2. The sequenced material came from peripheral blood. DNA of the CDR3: TGTGCCAGCGGCGGGGGGTACAACACCGGGGAGCTGTTTTTT. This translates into CASGGGYNTGELFF. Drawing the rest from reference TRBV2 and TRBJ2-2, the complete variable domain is EPEVTQTPSHQVTQMGQEVILRCVPISNHLYFYWYRQILGQKVEFLVSFYNNEISEKSEIFDDQFSVERPDGSNFTLKIRSTKLEDSAMYFCASGGGYNTGELFFGEGSRLTVL.